This is a list of T cell receptor beta chains from one sample in a study of cytomegalovirus exposure and HLA in healthy donors. Some clones are missing from TCRdb's copy, which holds only in-frame ones; the method was immunoSEQ multiplex PCR. The table shows 200,000 to 250,000 clones, with around 80% occurring only once. The sample consisted of PBMCs. These receptor sequences come from a man aged 50 to 60 in good health and CMV-seronegative. Each CDR3 is given with its conserved first and last residue. D genes are given only for firm matches. Some rows have no size entry. The others give once, few or many, or a class for an expanded clone.

TRBV5-6	TRBJ2-7	-	-	CASSLSQGTYEQYF	TGTGCCAGCAGCTTGAGCCAGGGTACCTACGAGCAGTACTTC
TRBV28	TRBJ2-7	-	-	CASRTAPRYEQYF	TGTGCCAGCAGGACAGCCCCAAGGTACGAGCAGTACTTC
TRBV7-9	TRBJ1-4	-	-	CASSLGPNEKLFF	TGTGCCAGCTCCCTAGGCCCTAATGAAAAACTGTTTTTT
TRBV7-9	TRBJ2-3	-	few	CASSLGGFSGLPTDTQYF	TGTGCCAGCAGCTTAGGGGGGTTTAGCGGACTTCCGACAGATACGCAGTATTTT
TRBV28	TRBJ2-7	TRBD2	few	CASSPATTSGYSSYEQYF	TGTGCCAGCAGTCCCGCGACGACTAGCGGGTATAGCTCCTACGAGCAGTACTTC
TRBV28	TRBJ2-7	-	few	CASLRGSYEQYF	TGTGCCAGCCTACGGGGTTCCTACGAGCAGTACTTC
TRBV6-1	TRBJ2-5	TRBD2	-	CASSRLAERQETQYF	TGTGCCAGCTCACGACTAGCGGAGCGACAAGAGACCCAGTACTTC
TRBV6-5	TRBJ2-7	TRBD2	-	CASSRWTSGTHEQYF	TGTGCCAGCAGCCGATGGACTAGCGGGACCCACGAGCAGTACTTC
TRBV7-3	TRBJ2-5	-	-	CASSLGSSSETQYF	TGTGCCAGCAGCTTAGGTTCTAGCTCTGAGACCCAGTACTTC
TRBV11-2	TRBJ2-7	-	-	CASSIGVNYEQYF	TGTGCCAGCAGCATCGGAGTTAACTACGAGCAGTACTTC